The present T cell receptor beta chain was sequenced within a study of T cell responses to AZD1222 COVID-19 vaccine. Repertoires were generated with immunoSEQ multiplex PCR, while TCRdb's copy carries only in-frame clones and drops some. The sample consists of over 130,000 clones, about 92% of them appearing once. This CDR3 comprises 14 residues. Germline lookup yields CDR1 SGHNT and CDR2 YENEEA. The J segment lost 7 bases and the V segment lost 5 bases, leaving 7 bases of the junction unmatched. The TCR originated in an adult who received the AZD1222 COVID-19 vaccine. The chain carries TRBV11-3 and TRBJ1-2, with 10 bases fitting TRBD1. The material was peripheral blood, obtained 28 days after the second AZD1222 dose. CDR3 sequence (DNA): TGTGCCAGCAGCCAAGACAGGGGGCGGACTGGCTACACCTTC. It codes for CASSQDRGRTGYTF.